Listed here are 20 T cell receptor beta chains from one sample, sequenced in a study of glioma-infiltrating T cells after dendritic cell vaccination. Assay used: immunoSEQ multiplex PCR; TCRdb lists only in-frame clones, some missing. This table has 80,000 to 100,000 clones, roughly three quarters appearing once. The sequenced sample was blood, obtained before dendritic cell vaccination. Receptors originate from a human donor with glioblastoma.

Here the CDR3 reads CAWATGGNQPQHF. The CDR3 nucleotides read TGTGCCTGGGCGACAGGGGGTAATCAGCCCCAGCATTTT. The V call is TRBV30, the J call TRBJ1-5, with 9 nucleotides matching TRBD1. V shed 5 bases and J 4 bases; nucleotides not matched to a gene: 3. This CDR3 is built from 13 residues. CDR1 is GTSNPN and CDR2 is SVGIG in the germline V gene (reference sequence).

The chain is built from TRBV28 and TRBJ2-1; TRBD2 might be the D (5 bases). Trimming left V 1 base short and J 5 bases short, with 12 bases between. Germline CDR1 MDHEN, CDR2 SYDVKM. CDR3 size: 15 residues. The CDR3 region is CASSLSLDFHNEQFF. The CDR3 DNA is TGTGCCAGCAGTTTATCCCTGGACTTTCACAATGAGCAGTTCTTC.

This clone was observed a handful of times. The chain combines TRBV2 with TRBJ1-2, with unresolved D. Trimming stripped 5 bases from V and 7 bases from J, with 8 bases between. Germline V lookup: CDR1 SNHLY, CDR2 FYNNEI. This CDR3 contains 11 residues. The CDR3 nucleotides are TGTGCCAGCAGTCCACCGAGTGGCTACACCTTC. It encodes CASSPPSGYTF.

The genes are TRBV11-2 and TRBJ2-7; TRBD1 matches 8 bases. V lost 8 bases and J lost 1; bases outside the gene matches: 4. CDR3 length: 13 amino acids. The V gene's germline CDR1 is SGHAT and CDR2 FQNNGV. CDR3 amino acids: CASWGTGSYEQYF. The CDR3 coding sequence is TGTGCCAGCTGGGGGACAGGTTCCTACGAGCAGTACTTC.

This chain joins TRBV18 and TRBJ1-4; D remains ambiguous. V was clipped by 3 bases and J by 0 bases, with 5 bases between them. The V gene's germline CDR1 is KGHSH and CDR2 LQKENI. CDR3 length: 14 amino acids. This chain's CDR3 is CASSPSTTNEKLFF. DNA for the CDR3: TGTGCCAGCTCACCCAGTACAACTAATGAAAAACTGTTTTTT.

V and J are TRBV7-3 and TRBJ2-7; D may be TRBD1 (5 bases). Germline CDR1 and CDR2: SGHTA and FQGTGA. V shed 2 bases and J shed 5 bases, with 10 bases lying between them. The CDR3 is 13 amino acids. In DNA form, the CDR3 reads TGTGCCAGCAGCTTATCAGGGAACCACGAGCAGTACTTC. This translates into CASSLSGNHEQYF.

The rearrangement joins TRBV6-5 to TRBJ1-5; weak D call: TRBD1 (6 bases). This CDR3 is built from 15 residues. V was shortened by 7 bases and J by 0 bases, with 13 bases between the two germline ends. CDR1 and CDR2 from the germline V gene are MNHEY and SVGAGI. DNA for the CDR3: TGTGCCAGCAATAGGACAGAAAATAGCAATCAGCCCCAGCATTTT. Its translation is CASNRTENSNQPQHF.

CDR3 loop: CASPSETGGAGAGGDTEAFF. For the CDR3, the DNA is TGTGCCAGCCCCTCGGAGACAGGGGGGGCTGGAGCTGGGGGTGACACTGAAGCTTTCTTT. The genes are TRBV28 and TRBJ1-1; 9 bases map to TRBD1. From germline, CDR1 is MDHEN and CDR2 SYDVKM. Trimming took 8 bases from V and 3 from J; bases not matched to a gene: 25. The CDR3 is 20 amino acids.

This chain uses TRBV18 with TRBJ1-4, with 7 bases that match TRBD1. V gave up 3 bases and J gave up 4 bases; unmatched junction bases: 2. Germline-derived CDR1 and CDR2 are KGHSH and LQKENI. This CDR3 is built from 14 residues. CDR3 DNA sequence: TGTGCCAGCTCACCCGACAGGGTTAATGAAAAACTGTTTTTT. Encoded protein: CASSPDRVNEKLFF.

This chain links TRBV28 with TRBJ1-1, with TRBD1 matching 10 bases. In germline, CDR1 is MDHEN, CDR2 SYDVKM. J lost 5 bases, V lost 5 bases, and 8 bases had no gene match. The CDR3 sequence is 15 residues long. CDR3 sequence: CASSTPGQGKTEAFF. The CDR3 DNA is TGTGCCAGCAGTACCCCGGGACAGGGGAAGACTGAAGCTTTCTTT.

As DNA, the CDR3 is TGTGCCAGCAGTGCGGGGAGAGCCTACAATGAGCAGTTCTTC. This codes for CASSAGRAYNEQFF. The chain has TRBV2 and TRBJ2-1, with D possibly matching TRBD2 (5 bases). V lost 4 bases, J lost 2 bases, and 9 bases lay in between. CDR3 size: 14 residues. From germline, CDR1 is SNHLY and CDR2 FYNNEI.

The DNA for the CDR3 is TGTGCCAGCAGCTTGGACAGGGGAAATGAAAAACTGTTTTTT. Translation: CASSLDRGNEKLFF. The rearrangement joins TRBV5-4 to TRBJ1-4; 7 nucleotides match TRBD1. The trim removed 0 bases at V and 5 bases at J, leaving 1 base unmatched. In germline, CDR1 is SGHNT, CDR2 YYREEE (reference sequence). The CDR3 has 14 residues.

This clone came up once. Other DNA variants within this sample encode the same CDR3. The chain joins TRBV9 to TRBJ2-2; TRBD2 might be the D (5 bases). Germline loops: CDR1 SGDLS, CDR2 YYNGEE. The CDR3 has 15 residues. V was trimmed by 2 bases and J by 6 bases, leaving 14 bases between them. The CDR3 DNA reads TGTGCCAGCAGCGTGGGAACTAGGAGTTCCGGGGAGCTGTTTTTT. It is translated as CASSVGTRSSGELFF.

This clone occurred once. The V call is TRBV7-2, the J call TRBJ2-1, with 9 nucleotides matching TRBD2. J gave up 4 bases and V 3 bases, and 7 bases lay outside the gene matches. The CDR3 runs to 16 residues. The germline V gene encodes CDR1 SGHTA and CDR2 FQGNSA. The CDR3 loop is CASSFLRLAVYNEQFF. CDR3 nucleotide sequence: TGTGCCAGCAGCTTTCTCCGACTAGCGGTTTACAATGAGCAGTTCTTC.

This clone was seen once. The rearrangement links TRBV7-8 to TRBJ2-1, with 11 bases matching TRBD2. Germline V gene sequence: CDR1 SGHVS, CDR2 FQNEAQ. The CDR3 has 16 residues. V was pared by 5 bases and J by 1 base, with 4 bases of the junction left unmatched. CDR3 sequence: CASSGGTSGSYNEQFF. CDR3 nucleotides: TGTGCCAGCAGCGGCGGGACTAGCGGATCCTACAATGAGCAGTTCTTC.

This rearrangement joins TRBV30 to TRBJ1-6, with TRBD1 identical over 7 bases. The length of the CDR3 is 15 residues. CDR1 and CDR2 (germline): GTSNPN, SVGIG (reference sequence). V shed 6 bases, J shed 0 bases, and the junction held 5 bases outside the gene matches. As DNA, the CDR3 is TGTGCCTGCAAGGACAGGAGCTCCTATAATTCACCCCTCCACTTT. Amino acid sequence: CACKDRSSYNSPLHF.

This clone was recorded only once. This chain joins TRBV27 and TRBJ2-5; D perhaps matches TRBD1 (5 bases). The J call is uncertain, as TRBJ2-7 better fits the DNA end. Germline CDR1 reads MNHEY; CDR2 reads SMNVEV (reference sequence). This CDR3 comprises 13 residues. Here the CDR3 DNA reads TGTGCCAGCCGAAGACAGCCCTCCTACGAGCAGTACTTC. It codes for CASRRQPSYEQYF.

The rearrangement links TRBV25-1 to TRBJ1-4; D may be TRBD1 (6 bases). Germline assignment: CDR1 MGHDK and CDR2 SYGVNS. The CDR3 totals 17 residues. V was pared by 1 base and J by 4 bases, with 16 bases between. The CDR3 nucleotides read TGTGCCAGCAGTGAATCCGGCAGGGGAGTCGGTAATGAAAAACTGTTTTTT. This codes for CASSESGRGVGNEKLFF.

DNA for the CDR3: TGTGCCAGCAGCTTAAGGAGACAGTTTTGGGTTTCACCCCTCCACTTT. It encodes CASSLRRQFWVSPLHF. This chain joins TRBV7-3 and TRBJ1-6, with D perhaps matching TRBD1 (5 bases). The V gene lost 1 base and the J gene lost 9 bases, with 16 bases spanning the gap. The germline CDR1 and CDR2 sequences are SGHTA and FQGTGA. There are 16 residues in the CDR3.

The chain combines TRBV7-3 with TRBJ2-1; tentative D call: TRBD2 (5 bases). The V gene lost 4 bases and the J gene lost 5 bases, with 15 bases spanning the gap. The germline gives CDR1 SGHTA, CDR2 FQGTGA. This CDR3 contains 15 residues. CDR3 amino acids: CASSSSGGRNNEQFF. CDR3 DNA sequence: TGTGCCAGCAGCTCCTCCGGCGGGCGGAACAATGAGCAGTTCTTC. Full variable domain (remainder filled in from reference TRBV7-3 and TRBJ2-1): GAGVSQTPSNKVTEKGKYVELRCDPISGHTALYWYRQSLGQGPEFLIYFQGTGAADDSGLPNDRFFAVRPEGSVSTLKIQRTERGDSAVYLCASSSSGGRNNEQFFGPGTRLTVL.